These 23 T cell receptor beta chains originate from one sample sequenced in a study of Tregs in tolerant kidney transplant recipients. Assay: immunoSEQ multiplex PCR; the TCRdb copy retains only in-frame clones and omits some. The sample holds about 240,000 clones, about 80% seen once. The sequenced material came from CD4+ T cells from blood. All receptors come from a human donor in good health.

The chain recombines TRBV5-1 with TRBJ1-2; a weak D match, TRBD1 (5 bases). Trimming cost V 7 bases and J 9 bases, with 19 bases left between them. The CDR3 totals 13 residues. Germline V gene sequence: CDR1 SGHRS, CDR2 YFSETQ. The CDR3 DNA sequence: TGCGCCAGCGGGGAGGGAGGGACCCTAAGCTACACCTTC. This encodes CASGEGGTLSYTF.

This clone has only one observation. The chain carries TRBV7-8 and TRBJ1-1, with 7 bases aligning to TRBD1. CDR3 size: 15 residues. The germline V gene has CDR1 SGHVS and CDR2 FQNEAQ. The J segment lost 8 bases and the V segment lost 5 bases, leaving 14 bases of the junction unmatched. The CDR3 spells CASSGRQGTTSEAFF. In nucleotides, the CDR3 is TGTGCCAGCAGCGGACGACAGGGCACCACCTCCGAAGCTTTCTTT.

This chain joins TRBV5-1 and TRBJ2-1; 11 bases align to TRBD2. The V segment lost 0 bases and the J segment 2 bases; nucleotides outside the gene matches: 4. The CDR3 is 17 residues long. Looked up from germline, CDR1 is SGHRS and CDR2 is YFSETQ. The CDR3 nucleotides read TGCGCCAGCAGCTTGGGGCTAGCGGGAGGTCCCTACAATGAGCAGTTCTTC. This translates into CASSLGLAGGPYNEQFF. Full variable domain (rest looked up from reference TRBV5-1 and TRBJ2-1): KAGVTQTPRYLIKTRGQQVTLSCSPISGHRSVSWYQQTPGQGLQFLFEYFSETQRNKGNFPGRFSGRQFSNSRSEMNVSTLELGDSALYLCASSLGLAGGPYNEQFFGPGTRLTVL.

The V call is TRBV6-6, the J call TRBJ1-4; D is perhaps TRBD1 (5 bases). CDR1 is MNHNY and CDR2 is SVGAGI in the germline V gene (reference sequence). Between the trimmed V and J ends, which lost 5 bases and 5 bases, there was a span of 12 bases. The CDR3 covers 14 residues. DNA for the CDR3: TGTGCCAGCAGTCCCCCAAGGGGAAATGAAAAACTGTTTTTT. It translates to CASSPPRGNEKLFF.

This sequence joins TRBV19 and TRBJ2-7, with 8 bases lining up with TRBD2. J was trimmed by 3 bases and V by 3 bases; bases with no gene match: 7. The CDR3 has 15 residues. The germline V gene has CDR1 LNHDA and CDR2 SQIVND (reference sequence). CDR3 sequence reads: CASSILRGGSYEQYF. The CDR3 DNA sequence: TGTGCCAGTAGTATCCTTCGGGGGGGAAGCTACGAGCAGTACTTC.

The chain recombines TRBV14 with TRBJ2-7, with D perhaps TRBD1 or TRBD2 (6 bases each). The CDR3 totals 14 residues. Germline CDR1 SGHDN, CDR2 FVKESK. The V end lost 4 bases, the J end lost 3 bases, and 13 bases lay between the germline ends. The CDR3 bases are TGTGCCAGCAGCCCAAGGGGGGCCAGCTACGAGCAGTACTTC. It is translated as CASSPRGASYEQYF.

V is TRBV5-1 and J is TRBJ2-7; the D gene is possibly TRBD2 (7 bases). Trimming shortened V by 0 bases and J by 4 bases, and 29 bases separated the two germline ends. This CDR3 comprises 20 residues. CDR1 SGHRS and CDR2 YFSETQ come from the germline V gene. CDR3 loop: CASSLGRIRVGGHGMYEQYF. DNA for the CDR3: TGCGCCAGCAGCTTGGGACGCATACGGGTCGGGGGGCACGGTATGTACGAGCAGTACTTC.

As DNA, the CDR3 is TGTGCCAGCAGGGGAACTGGGACAGGGGGCGAAAAACTGTTTTTT. Residues: CASRGTGTGGEKLFF. V usage is TRBV2 and J usage is TRBJ1-4; TRBD1 matches at 12 bases. From germline, CDR1 is SNHLY and CDR2 FYNNEI. The CDR3 is made up of 15 amino acids. V dropped 6 bases and J dropped 8; count of bases not matched to a gene: 7. Supplemented by reference TRBV2 and TRBJ1-4, the full variable domain reads EPEVTQTPSHQVTQMGQEVILRCVPISNHLYFYWYRQILGQKVEFLVSFYNNEISEKSEIFDDQFSVERPDGSNFTLKIRSTKLEDSAMYFCASRGTGTGGEKLFFGSGTQLSVL.

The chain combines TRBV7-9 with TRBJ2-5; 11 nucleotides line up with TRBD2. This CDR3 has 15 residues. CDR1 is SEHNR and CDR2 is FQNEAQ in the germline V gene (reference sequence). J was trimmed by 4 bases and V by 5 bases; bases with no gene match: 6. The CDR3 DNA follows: TGTGCCAGCAGCCGGACTGGACTAGCGGGAGAGACCCAGTACTTC. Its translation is CASSRTGLAGETQYF.

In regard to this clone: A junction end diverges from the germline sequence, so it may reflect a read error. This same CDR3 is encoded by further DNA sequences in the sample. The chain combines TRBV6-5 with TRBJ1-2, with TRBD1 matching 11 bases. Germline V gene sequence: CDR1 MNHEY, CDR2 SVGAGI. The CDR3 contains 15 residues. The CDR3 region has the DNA TGCGCCAGCAGTTACGACGGGACAGGGGGCTATGGCTACACCTTC. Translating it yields CASSYDGTGGYGYTF.

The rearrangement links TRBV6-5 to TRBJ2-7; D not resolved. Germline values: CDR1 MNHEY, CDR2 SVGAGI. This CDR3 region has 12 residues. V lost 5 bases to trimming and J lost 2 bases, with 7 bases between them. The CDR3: CASSQSPYEQYF. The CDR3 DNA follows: TGTGCCAGCAGTCAGTCCCCCTACGAGCAGTACTTC.

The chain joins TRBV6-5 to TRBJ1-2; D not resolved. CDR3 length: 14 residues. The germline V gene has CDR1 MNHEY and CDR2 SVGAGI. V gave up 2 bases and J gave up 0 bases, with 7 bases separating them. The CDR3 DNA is TGTGCCAGCAGTTACGATGGTGCTAACTATGGCTACACCTTC. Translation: CASSYDGANYGYTF.

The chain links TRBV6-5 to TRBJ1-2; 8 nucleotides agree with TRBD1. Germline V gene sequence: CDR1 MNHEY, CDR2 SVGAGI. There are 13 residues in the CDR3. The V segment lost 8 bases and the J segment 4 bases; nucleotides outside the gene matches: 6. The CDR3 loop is CASRTGSGYGYTF. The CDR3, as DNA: TGTGCCAGCCGGACAGGGTCTGGCTATGGCTACACCTTC.

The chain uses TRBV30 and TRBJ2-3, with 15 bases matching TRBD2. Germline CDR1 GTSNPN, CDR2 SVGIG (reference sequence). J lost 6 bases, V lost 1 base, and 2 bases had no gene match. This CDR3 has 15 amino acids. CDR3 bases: TGTGCCTGGAGTGGCGGGACTAGCGGGGGGGATACGCAGTATTTT. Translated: CAWSGGTSGGDTQYF.

The CDR3 sequence is CASSQDTQNNYGYTF. The CDR3 coding sequence is TGTGCCAGCAGCCAAGATACACAGAATAACTATGGCTACACCTTC. The chain carries TRBV4-2 and TRBJ1-2; D is uncertain. The CDR3 covers 15 residues. Germline lookup yields CDR1 LGHNA and CDR2 YNFKEQ. V lost 0 bases and J 1 base, leaving 9 bases between the germline ends.

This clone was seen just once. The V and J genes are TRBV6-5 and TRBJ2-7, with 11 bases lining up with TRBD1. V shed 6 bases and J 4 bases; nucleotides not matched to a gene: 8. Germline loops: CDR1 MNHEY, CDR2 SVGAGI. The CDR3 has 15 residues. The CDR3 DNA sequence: TGTGCCAGCAGGGACAGGGGGCGGTCTGGATACGAGCAGTACTTC. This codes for CASRDRGRSGYEQYF.

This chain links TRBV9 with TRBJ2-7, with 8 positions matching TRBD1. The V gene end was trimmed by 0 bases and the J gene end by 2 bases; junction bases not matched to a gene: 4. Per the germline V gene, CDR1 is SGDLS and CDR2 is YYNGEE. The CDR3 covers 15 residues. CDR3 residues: CASSVEGTGAYEQYF. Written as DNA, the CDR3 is TGTGCCAGCAGCGTAGAGGGGACAGGAGCCTACGAGCAGTACTTC.

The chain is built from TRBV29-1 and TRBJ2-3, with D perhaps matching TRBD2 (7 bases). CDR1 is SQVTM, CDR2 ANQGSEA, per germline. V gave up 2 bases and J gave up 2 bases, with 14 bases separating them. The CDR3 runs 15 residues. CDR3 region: CSVERRGGDTDTQYF. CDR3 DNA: TGCAGCGTTGAAAGGAGGGGGGGAGACACAGATACGCAGTATTTT.

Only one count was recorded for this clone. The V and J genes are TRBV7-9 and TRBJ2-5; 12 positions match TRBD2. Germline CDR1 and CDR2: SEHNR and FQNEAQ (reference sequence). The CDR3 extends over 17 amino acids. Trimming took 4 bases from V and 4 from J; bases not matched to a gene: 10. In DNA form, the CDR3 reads TGTGCCAGCAGCTCAGGACTAGCGGGGTCGTTTGGAGAGACCCAGTACTTC. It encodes CASSSGLAGSFGETQYF.

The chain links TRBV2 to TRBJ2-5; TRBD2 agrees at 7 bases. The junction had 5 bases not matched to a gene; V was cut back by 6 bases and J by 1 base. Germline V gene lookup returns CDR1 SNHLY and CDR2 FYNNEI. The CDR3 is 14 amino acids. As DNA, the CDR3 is TGTGCCAGCAGGAAGACTAGCAGCCAAGAGACCCAGTACTTC. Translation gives CASRKTSSQETQYF.

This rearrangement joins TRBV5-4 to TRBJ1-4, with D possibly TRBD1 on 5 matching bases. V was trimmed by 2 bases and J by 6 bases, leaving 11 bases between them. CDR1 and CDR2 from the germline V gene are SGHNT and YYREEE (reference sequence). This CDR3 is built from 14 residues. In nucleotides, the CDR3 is TGTGCCAGCAGCTTTGCAGGGCGGGATGAAAAACTGTTTTTT. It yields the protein CASSFAGRDEKLFF. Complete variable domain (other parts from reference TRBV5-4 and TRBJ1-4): ETGVTQSPTHLIKTRGQQVTLRCSSQSGHNTVSWYQQALGQGPQFIFQYYREEENGRGNFPPRFSGLQFPNYSSELNVNALELDDSALYLCASSFAGRDEKLFFGSGTQLSVL.

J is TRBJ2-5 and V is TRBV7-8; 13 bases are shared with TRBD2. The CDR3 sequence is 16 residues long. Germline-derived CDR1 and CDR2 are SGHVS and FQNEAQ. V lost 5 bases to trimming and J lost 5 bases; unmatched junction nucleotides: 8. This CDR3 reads CASSTGLAGVSETQYF. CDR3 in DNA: TGTGCCAGCAGCACTGGACTAGCGGGAGTGTCTGAGACCCAGTACTTC.

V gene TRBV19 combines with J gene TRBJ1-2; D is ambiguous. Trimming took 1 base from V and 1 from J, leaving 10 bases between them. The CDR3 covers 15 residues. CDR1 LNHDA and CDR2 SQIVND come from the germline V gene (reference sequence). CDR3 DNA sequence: TGTGCCAGTAGTATAGGAGACTTAAATAACTATGGCTACACCTTC. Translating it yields CASSIGDLNNYGYTF.